The 14 T cell receptor beta chains below were found in one sample sequenced in a study of cytomegalovirus exposure and HLA in healthy donors (dated 2017 in TCRdb). Library method: the immunoSEQ multiplex PCR assay. The multiplex PCR relied on a mix of 60 forward primers for TCR Vbeta segments and 13 reverse primers for TCR Jbeta segments. Imported from immuneACCESS, the table was reduced by TCRdb to in-frame sequences with V and J called. These copies leave out some clones; in studies compared against another copy, an unresolved V gene accounts for under half, and the cause of the remainder is not known. Recorded for this sample are 100,000 to 150,000 clones; about two thirds of them occurred a single time. The ten largest clones add up to 4.5% to 5% of the sample. Sequenced material: PBMCs. The receptors here all came from a man aged 60 to 69 in good health and CMV-seropositive.

About this clone: Other DNA variants within this sample encode the same CDR3. The V call is TRBV5-1, the J call TRBJ2-5, with 9 bases matching TRBD1. The germline V gene encodes CDR1 SGHRS and CDR2 YFSETQ. This CDR3 has 13 residues. J lost 5 bases, V lost 4 bases, and 3 bases had no gene match. The CDR3 loop reads CASSVGQGETQYF. The CDR3 DNA reads TGCGCCAGCAGCGTCGGACAGGGGGAGACCCAGTACTTC. Filled out from reference TRBV5-1 and TRBJ2-5, the complete variable domain reads KAGVTQTPRYLIKTRGQQVTLSCSPISGHRSVSWYQQTPGQGLQFLFEYFSETQRNKGNFPGRFSGRQFSNSRSEMNVSTLELGDSALYLCASSVGQGETQYFGPGTRLLVL.

The chain uses TRBV15 and TRBJ2-1, with 9 bases lining up with TRBD2. The length of the CDR3 is 16 residues. The germline V gene has CDR1 LNHNV and CDR2 YYDKDF (reference sequence). V trimming: 0 bases; J trimming: 8 bases; junction bases outside the gene matches: 8. The CDR3 here is CATSREPAGGYDEQFF. CDR3 DNA: TGTGCCACCAGCAGAGAACCAGCGGGGGGCTATGATGAGCAGTTCTTC.

This clone was seen only once. The V gene is TRBV27, the J gene TRBJ2-2; a possible D gene is TRBD2 (6 bases). Trimming left V 10 bases short and J 1 base short, with 16 bases between. The CDR3 loop spans 15 amino acids. Per germline, CDR1 MNHEY and CDR2 SMNVEV (reference sequence). CDR3 in amino acids: CATTAAGGNTGELFF. CDR3 coding DNA: TGTGCCACCACCGCAGCGGGCGGGAACACCGGGGAGCTGTTTTTT.

This clone has a single count. This sample includes further DNA sequences coding for the same CDR3. The V gene is TRBV5-6, the J gene TRBJ1-6, with D perhaps TRBD1 (5 bases). Per germline, CDR1 SGHDT and CDR2 YYEEEE. The ends were cut back, 0 bases at V and 8 bases at J, with 9 bases in the middle. This CDR3 is built from 14 residues. The DNA for the CDR3 is TGTGCCAGCAGCTTGGCCGGGGGTGATTCACCCCTCCACTTT. As protein: CASSLAGGDSPLHF.

The V call is TRBV10-3, the J call TRBJ1-2; D uncertain. CDR1 and CDR2 from the germline V gene are ENHRY and SYGVKD. The V end lost 7 bases, the J end lost 7 bases, and 19 bases lay between the germline ends. The CDR3 extends over 14 amino acids. The CDR3 is CAITLAGESGGYTF. CDR3 DNA: TGTGCCATCACCCTAGCCGGGGAGTCGGGTGGCTACACCTTC.

The J gene is TRBJ2-7, the V gene TRBV18; 8 nucleotides agree with TRBD1. Trimming removed 1 base from V and 5 bases from J; junction bases left unmatched: 7. Germline V CDR1 and CDR2: KGHSH, LQKENI. The CDR3 length is 15 residues. The CDR3 coding sequence is TGTGCCAGCTCACCACTCCATACAGGGGGGAACGAGCAGTACTTC. Amino acid sequence: CASSPLHTGGNEQYF. Full variable domain (remainder filled in from reference TRBV18 and TRBJ2-7): NAGVMQNPRHLVRRRGQEARLRCSPMKGHSHVYWYRQLPEEGLKFMVYLQKENIIDESGMPKERFSAEFPKEGPSILRIQQVVRGDSAAYFCASSPLHTGGNEQYFGPGTRLTVT.

V usage is TRBV5-1 and J usage is TRBJ2-2; TRBD1 is a possible D gene (5 bases). V lost 1 base and J 4 bases, leaving 8 bases between the germline ends. CDR1 and CDR2 from the germline V gene are SGHRS and YFSETQ. The CDR3 spans 14 residues. The CDR3 DNA reads TGCGCCAGCAGCTTGTATCAGGGCACCGGGGAGCTGTTTTTT. Its translation is CASSLYQGTGELFF.

CDR3 coding DNA: TGTGCCAGCAGCCCACTAGACACAGCCTACGAGCAGTACTTC. Encoded protein: CASSPLDTAYEQYF. The rearrangement joins TRBV4-2 to TRBJ2-7, with D possibly being TRBD2 (5 bases). Germline V gene sequence: CDR1 LGHNA, CDR2 YNFKEQ. This CDR3 region has 14 residues. Trimming left V 4 bases short and J 2 bases short, with 12 bases between.

J is TRBJ1-1 and V is TRBV5-1; possibly TRBD1 for D (5 bases). Trimming left V 1 base short and J 0 bases short, with 13 bases between. The CDR3 is 16 residues long. Germline V lookup: CDR1 SGHRS, CDR2 YFSETQ. The CDR3 nucleotides are TGCGCCAGCAGCTTGTCTCTACAGGACGTGAACACTGAAGCTTTCTTT. Translation: CASSLSLQDVNTEAFF.

The sample holds one count of this clone. The genes are TRBV30 and TRBJ1-5; D call uncertain. V lost 2 bases and J 4 bases, leaving 15 bases between the germline ends. The CDR3 loop spans 15 amino acids. Germline CDR1 GTSNPN, CDR2 SVGIG (reference sequence). CDR3 nucleotides: TGTGCCTGGAGTCCCCTAGAGGGTGGGAATCAGCCCCAGCATTTT. It codes for CAWSPLEGGNQPQHF.

The J gene is TRBJ2-7, the V gene TRBV7-3; possibly TRBD2 for D (6 bases). Per the germline V gene, CDR1 is SGHTA and CDR2 is FQGTGA. Trimming took 1 base from V and 6 from J, leaving 19 bases between them. CDR3 length: 16 residues. The CDR3 DNA is TGTGCCAGCAGCTTAAAATCGGGACTGCGGGGCGGCGAGCAGTACTTC. Its translation: CASSLKSGLRGGEQYF.

CDR3: CASSPSSFSEAFF. Written as DNA, the CDR3 is TGTGCCAGCAGCCCATCAAGCTTCTCTGAAGCTTTCTTT. The chain uses TRBV5-6 and TRBJ1-1, with no clear D. CDR1 SGHDT and CDR2 YYEEEE come from the germline V gene. The V and J ends lost 4 bases and 6 bases respectively, with 13 bases between them. This CDR3 is built from 13 residues.

V gene TRBV5-4 combines with J gene TRBJ2-3; D perhaps matches TRBD2 (6 bases). Trimming removed 4 bases from V and 0 bases from J, with 12 bases in between. This CDR3 spans 15 amino acids. CDR1 and CDR2 from the germline V gene are SGHNT and YYREEE (reference sequence). The CDR3 nucleotides read TGTGCCAGCAGCCCCTTCGCGGGGAGCACAGATACGCAGTATTTT. Its translation: CASSPFAGSTDTQYF.

V gene TRBV5-1 combines with J gene TRBJ2-1, with TRBD2 matching over 12 bases. CDR1 and CDR2 from the germline V gene are SGHRS and YFSETQ. Trimming took 3 bases from V and 4 from J; bases not matched to a gene: 5. The CDR3 has 16 residues. The CDR3: CASSSGGTSGYNEQFF. The CDR3, as DNA: TGCGCCAGCAGCTCAGGCGGGACTAGCGGGTACAATGAGCAGTTCTTC.